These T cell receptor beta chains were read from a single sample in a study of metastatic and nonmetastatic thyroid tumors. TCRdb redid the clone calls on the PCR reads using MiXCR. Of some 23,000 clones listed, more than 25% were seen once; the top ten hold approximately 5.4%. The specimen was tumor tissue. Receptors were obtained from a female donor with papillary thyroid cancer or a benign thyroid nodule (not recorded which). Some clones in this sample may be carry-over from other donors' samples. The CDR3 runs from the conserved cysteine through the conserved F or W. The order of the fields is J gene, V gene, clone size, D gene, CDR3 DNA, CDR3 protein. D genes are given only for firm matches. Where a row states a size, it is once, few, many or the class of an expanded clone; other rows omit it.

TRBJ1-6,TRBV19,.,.,TGTGCCAGTAGTATACGGACGGCCCCCTGGAATTCACCCCTCCACTTC,CASSIRTAPWNSPLHF
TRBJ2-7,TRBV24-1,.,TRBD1,TGTGCCACCCCCGACTGGGACAGGAGAAATTCCTACGAGCAGTACTTC,CATPDWDRRNSYEQYF
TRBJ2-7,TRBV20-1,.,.,TGCAGTGCTAGATATTCCTGGGGCGCGGACTACGAGCAGTACTTC,CSARYSWGADYEQYF
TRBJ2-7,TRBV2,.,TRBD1,TGTGCCAACAGTGCGTTGGACAGGGGAGTAAAGCAGTACTTC,CANSALDRGVKQYF
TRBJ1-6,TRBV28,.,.,TGTGCCATCACCGCGTCCCTTGGACCCTCACCCCTCCACTTT,CAITASLGPSPLHF
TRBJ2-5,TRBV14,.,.,TGTGCCAGCAGCCAAGAAGGGAGCGTGGAGACCCAGTACTTC,CASSQEGSVETQYF
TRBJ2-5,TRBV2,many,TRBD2,TGTGCCAGCAGTGCGGGGGTGACTAGCGGGGGGCAGACCCAGTACTTC,CASSAGVTSGGQTQYF
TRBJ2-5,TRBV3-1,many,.,TGTGCCAGCAGCCTACGGGGGGCTGGAAAAGAGACCCAGTACTTC,CASSLRGAGKETQYF
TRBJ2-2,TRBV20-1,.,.,TGCAGTGCTAGGGGCGGGAGCAGGGACACCGGGGAGCTGCTTTTT,CSARGGSRDTGELLF
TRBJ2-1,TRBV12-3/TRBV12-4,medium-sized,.,TGTGCCAGCAGCCCCACCGGGACTGCCCGCAATGAGCAGTTCTTC,CASSPTGTARNEQFF
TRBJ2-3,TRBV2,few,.,.,CASSFGEGHTDTQYF
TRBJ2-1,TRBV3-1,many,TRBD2,TGTGCCAGCAGCCAAGATCTGCGGGTAGCGGGGTTACCCCTCTTC,CASSQDLRVAGLPLF
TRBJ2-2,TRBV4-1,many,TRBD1,TGCGCCAGCAGCCCCACTACCGGGACAGGGATAACCGGGGAGCTGTTTTTT,CASSPTTGTGITGELFF
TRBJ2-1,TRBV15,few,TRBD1,TGTGCCACCTGTAGACAGGGTTCCCATGAGCAGTTCTTC,CATCRQGSHEQFF
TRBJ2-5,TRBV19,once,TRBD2,TGTGCCAGTAGTAGTGGGAGGGCCCAACTAGTGGATACCCAGTACTTC,CASSSGRAQLVDTQYF
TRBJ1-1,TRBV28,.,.,TGTGCCAGCAGCTTAGGATCAGGGGTGGGCACTGAAGCTTTCTTT,CASSLGSGVGTEAFF
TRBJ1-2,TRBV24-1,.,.,TGTGCCACCAGTGACCTGACAGTGTTTGGCTATACCTTC,CATSDLTVFGYTF
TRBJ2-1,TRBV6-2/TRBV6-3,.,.,TGTTCCAGCAGTTACTCCGGTCCAGCGGGTATATACAATGAGCAGTTCTTC,CSSSYSGPAGIYNEQFF
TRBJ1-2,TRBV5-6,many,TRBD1,TGTGCCAGCAGCCCGGGACAGTATGGCTACACCTTC,CASSPGQYGYTF
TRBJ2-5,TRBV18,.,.,TGTGCCAGCTCAGTCGGACAGTCATATCAAGAGACCCAGTACTTC,CASSVGQSYQETQYF
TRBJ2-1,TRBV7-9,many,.,TGTGCCAGCAGCTTAGAGGGCACCCCGATCGATGAGCAGTTCTTC,CASSLEGTPIDEQFF
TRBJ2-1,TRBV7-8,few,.,TGTGCCATCATCTTAGCACTAGTCCAGTTCTTC,CAIILALVQFF
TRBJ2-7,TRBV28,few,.,TGTGCCAGCAGTTCCACCCAGACCTGGACTGGATACGAGCAGTACTTC,CASSSTQTWTGYEQYF
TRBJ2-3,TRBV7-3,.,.,TGTGCCAGCAGCTCCAGTGTTGAGACCACAGATACGCAGTATTTT,CASSSSVETTDTQYF
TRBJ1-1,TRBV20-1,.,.,TGCAGTGCTACAGGATACATGAACACTGAAGCTTTCTTT,CSATGYMNTEAFF
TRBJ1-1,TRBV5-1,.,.,TGCGCCAGCAGCTTGGTATCGGGGGGCGGTTCTGAAGCTTTCTTT,CASSLVSGGGSEAFF
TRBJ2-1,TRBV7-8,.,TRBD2,TGTGCCAGCAGCCGTCGGGGTGCGGGGGGGTTAAATGAGCAGTTCTTC,CASSRRGAGGLNEQFF
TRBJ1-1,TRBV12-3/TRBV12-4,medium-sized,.,TGTGCCAGCGAGCCCCAGGGGAGAAACACTGAAGCTTTCTTT,CASEPQGRNTEAFF
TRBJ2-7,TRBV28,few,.,TGTGCCAGCAGTTTCGCCAGCTCCTACGAGCAGTACTTC,CASSFASSYEQYF
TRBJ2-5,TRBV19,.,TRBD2,TGTGCCATACGGACTAGCGGGAGGGGGGGGGAGACCCAGTACTTC,CAIRTSGRGGETQYF
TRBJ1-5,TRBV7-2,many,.,TGTGCCAGCAGCTTAGGGGGGTCCTGGCAGAATCAGCCCCAGCATTTT,CASSLGGSWQNQPQHF
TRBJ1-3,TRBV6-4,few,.,TGTGCCAGCAGTCCCGACAGCAGCTCTGGAAACACCATATATTTT,CASSPDSSSGNTIYF
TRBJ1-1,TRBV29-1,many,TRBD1,TGCAGCGGAAAAAACAGGGGGGTGAACACTGAAGCTTTCTTT,CSGKNRGVNTEAFF
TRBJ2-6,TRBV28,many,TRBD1,TGTGCCAGCAGTTTATGGACAGGGGGCGCGGCGGGGGCCAACGTCCTGACTTTC,CASSLWTGGAAGANVLTF
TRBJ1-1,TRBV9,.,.,TGTGCCAGCAGCGTAGCACCTAGGGGTTCGAACACTGAAGCTTTCTTT,CASSVAPRGSNTEAFF
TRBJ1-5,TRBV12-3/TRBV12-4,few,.,TGTGCCAGCAGTTTAGCCGGGTACTGCCAGCCCCATCATTTT,CASSLAGYCQPHHF
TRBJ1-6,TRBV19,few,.,TGTGCCAGCAGCGAAGGACAAGCTAATTCACCCCTCCACTTT,CASSEGQANSPLHF
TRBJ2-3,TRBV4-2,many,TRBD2,TGTGCCAGCAGCCAAGAATTGCGGGGGGGGTCAGATACGCAGTATTTT,CASSQELRGGSDTQYF
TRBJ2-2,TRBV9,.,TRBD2,TGTGCCAGCAGCCATAGCGGGGGGGCCGACGGGGAGCTGTTTTTT,CASSHSGGADGELFF
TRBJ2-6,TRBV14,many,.,TGTGCCAGCAGCCAAGATCTCATCACCGGGACACCCTCCTCTGGGGCCAACGTCCTGACTTTC,CASSQDLITGTPSSGANVLTF
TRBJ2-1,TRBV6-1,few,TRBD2,TGTGCCAGCAGGAAGGCCGGACTAGCGGTTAACAATGAGCAGTTCTTC,CASRKAGLAVNNEQFF